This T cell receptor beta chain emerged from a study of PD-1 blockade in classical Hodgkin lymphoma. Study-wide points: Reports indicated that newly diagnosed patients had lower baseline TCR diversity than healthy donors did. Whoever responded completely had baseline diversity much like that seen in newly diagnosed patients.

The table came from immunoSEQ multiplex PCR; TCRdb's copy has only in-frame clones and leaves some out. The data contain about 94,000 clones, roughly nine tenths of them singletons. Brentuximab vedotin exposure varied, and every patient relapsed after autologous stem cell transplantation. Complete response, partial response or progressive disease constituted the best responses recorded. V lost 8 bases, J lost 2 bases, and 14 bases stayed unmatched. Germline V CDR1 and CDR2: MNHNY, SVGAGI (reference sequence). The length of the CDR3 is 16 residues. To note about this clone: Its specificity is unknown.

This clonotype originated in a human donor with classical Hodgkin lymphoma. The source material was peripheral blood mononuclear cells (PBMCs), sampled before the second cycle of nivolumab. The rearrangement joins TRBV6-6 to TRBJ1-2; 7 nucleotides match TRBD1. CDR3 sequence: CASSDANRGRNYGYTF. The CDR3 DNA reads TGTGCCAGCTCCGACGCGAACAGGGGCCGGAACTATGGCTACACCTTC.